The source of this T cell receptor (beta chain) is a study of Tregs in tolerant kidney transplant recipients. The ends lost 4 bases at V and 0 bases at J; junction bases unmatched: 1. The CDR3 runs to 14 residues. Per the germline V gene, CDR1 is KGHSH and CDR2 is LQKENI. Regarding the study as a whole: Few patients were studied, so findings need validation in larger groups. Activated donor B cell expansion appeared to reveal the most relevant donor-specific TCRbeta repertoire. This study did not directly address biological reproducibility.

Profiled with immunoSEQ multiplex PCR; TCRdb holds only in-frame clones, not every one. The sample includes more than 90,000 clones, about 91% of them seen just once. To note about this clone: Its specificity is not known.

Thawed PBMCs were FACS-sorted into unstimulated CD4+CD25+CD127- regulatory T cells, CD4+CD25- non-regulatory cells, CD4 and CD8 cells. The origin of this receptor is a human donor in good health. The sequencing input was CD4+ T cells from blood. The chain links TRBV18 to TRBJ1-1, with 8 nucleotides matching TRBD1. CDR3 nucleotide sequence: TGTGCCAGCTCACGGGACAGGATGAACACTGAAGCTTTCTTT. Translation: CASSRDRMNTEAFF.